Listed here are 2 T cell receptor beta chains from one sample, sequenced in a study of blood T cell repertoires in COVID-19. Clones were read by immunoSEQ multiplex PCR, and TCRdb kept only the in-frame ones, dropping some. The table records some 240,000 clones, roughly 82% of them present only once. What was sequenced was peripheral blood. Every receptor here comes from a woman aged 40 to 50 who had recovered from COVID-19.

The CDR3 here is CASSHQTSGVTDTQYF. In nucleotides, the CDR3 is TGTGCCAGCAGCCATCAGACTAGCGGGGTTACAGATACGCAGTATTTT. The chain couples TRBV28 to TRBJ2-3; 11 positions match TRBD2. The CDR3 spans 16 residues. With 6 bases clipped from V and 3 bases from J, the junction kept 8 bases outside the gene matches. Germline values: CDR1 MDHEN, CDR2 SYDVKM.

In its sample, this clone was seen a few times. The chain uses TRBV9 and TRBJ1-6; tentatively, D is TRBD1 (5 bases). Trimming took 2 bases from V and 10 from J, leaving 13 bases between them. Germline assignment: CDR1 SGDLS and CDR2 YYNGEE. The length of the CDR3 is 14 residues. CDR3 amino acids: CASSVGGLKSPLHF. DNA of the CDR3: TGTGCCAGCAGCGTTGGGGGGTTAAAGTCACCCCTCCACTTT.